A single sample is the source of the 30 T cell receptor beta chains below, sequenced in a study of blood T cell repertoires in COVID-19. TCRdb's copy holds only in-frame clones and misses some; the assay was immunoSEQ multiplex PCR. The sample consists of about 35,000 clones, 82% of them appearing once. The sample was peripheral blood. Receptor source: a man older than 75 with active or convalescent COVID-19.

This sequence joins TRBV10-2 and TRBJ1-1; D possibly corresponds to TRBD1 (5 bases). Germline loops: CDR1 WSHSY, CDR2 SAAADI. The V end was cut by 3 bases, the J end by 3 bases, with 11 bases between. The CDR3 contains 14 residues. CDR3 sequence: CASSDLGRDTEAFF. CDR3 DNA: TGCGCCAGCAGTGATCTCGGCAGGGACACTGAAGCTTTCTTT.

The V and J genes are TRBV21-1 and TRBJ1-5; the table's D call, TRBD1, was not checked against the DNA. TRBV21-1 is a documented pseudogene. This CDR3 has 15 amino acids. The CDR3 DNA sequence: TGTGCCAGCAGCGAGAGGGGGACAGGGAATCAGCCCCAGCATTTT. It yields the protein CASSERGTGNQPQHF.

The CDR3 spells CASSQSQGYEQYF. CDR3 nucleotide sequence: TGTGCCAGCAGCCAATCACAGGGGTACGAGCAGTACTTC. This chain connects TRBV4-2 to TRBJ2-7; 7 positions agree with TRBD1. The CDR3 extends over 13 amino acids. V was pared by 2 bases and J by 4 bases, with 2 bases of the junction left unmatched. The germline V gene encodes CDR1 LGHNA and CDR2 YNFKEQ.

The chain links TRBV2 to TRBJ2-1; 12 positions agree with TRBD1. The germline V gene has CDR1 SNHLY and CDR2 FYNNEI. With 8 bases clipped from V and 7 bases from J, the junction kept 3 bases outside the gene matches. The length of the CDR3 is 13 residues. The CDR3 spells CASRDRGLNEQFF. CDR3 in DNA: TGTGCCAGCCGGGACAGGGGGCTGAATGAGCAGTTCTTC.

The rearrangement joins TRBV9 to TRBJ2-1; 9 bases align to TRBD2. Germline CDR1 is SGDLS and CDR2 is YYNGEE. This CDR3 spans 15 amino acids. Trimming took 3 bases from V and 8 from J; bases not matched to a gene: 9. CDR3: CASSESSGSRYEQFF. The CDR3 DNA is TGTGCCAGCAGCGAGAGTAGCGGGAGTCGGTATGAGCAGTTCTTC.

CDR3 coding DNA: TGCGCCAGCAGCCAAGGTACAGGGCACAATGAGCAGTTCTTC. Residues: CASSQGTGHNEQFF. This sequence joins TRBV4-1 and TRBJ2-1, with a possible D match to TRBD1 (6 bases). The length of the CDR3 is 14 residues. Trimming took off 1 base at V and 5 bases at J, with 9 bases between the two ends. The germline gives CDR1 MGHRA, CDR2 YSYEKL.

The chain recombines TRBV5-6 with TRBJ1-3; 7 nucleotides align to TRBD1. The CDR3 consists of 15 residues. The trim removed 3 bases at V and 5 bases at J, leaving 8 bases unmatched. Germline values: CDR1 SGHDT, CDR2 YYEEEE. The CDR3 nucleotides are TGTGCCAGCAGCTCGGGGACAGTTGATAGAAACACCATATATTTT. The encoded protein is CASSSGTVDRNTIYF.

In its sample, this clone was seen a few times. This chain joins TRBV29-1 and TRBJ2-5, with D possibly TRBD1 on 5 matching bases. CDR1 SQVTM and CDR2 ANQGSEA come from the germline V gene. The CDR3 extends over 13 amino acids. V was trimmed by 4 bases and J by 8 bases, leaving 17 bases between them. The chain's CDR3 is CSVVRGTLDTQYF. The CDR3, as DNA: TGCAGCGTTGTAAGGGGTACCCTAGATACCCAGTACTTC.

CDR3 loop: CASSPTSYSYNEQFF. The CDR3 nucleotides read TGTGCCAGTAGTCCTACTAGTTACTCCTACAATGAGCAGTTCTTC. V usage is TRBV19 and J usage is TRBJ2-1, with D perhaps TRBD2 (5 bases). Germline values: CDR1 LNHDA, CDR2 SQIVND (reference sequence). The V gene lost 5 bases and the J gene lost 0 bases, with 11 bases spanning the gap. The CDR3 has 15 amino acids.

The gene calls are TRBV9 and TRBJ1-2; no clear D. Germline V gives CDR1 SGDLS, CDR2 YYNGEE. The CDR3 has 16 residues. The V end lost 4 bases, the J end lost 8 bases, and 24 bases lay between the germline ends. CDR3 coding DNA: TGTGCCAGCAGCCCCTCACACCTCAGTCTCCGGAGGGGCTACACCTTC. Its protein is CASSPSHLSLRRGYTF.

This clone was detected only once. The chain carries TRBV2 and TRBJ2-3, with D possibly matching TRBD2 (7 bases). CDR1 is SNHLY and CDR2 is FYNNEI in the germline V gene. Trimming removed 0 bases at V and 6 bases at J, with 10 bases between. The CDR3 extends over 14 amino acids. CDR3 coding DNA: TGTGCCAGCAGTGAAGCGGCGGGGGCGGATACGCAGTATTTT. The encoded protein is CASSEAAGADTQYF.

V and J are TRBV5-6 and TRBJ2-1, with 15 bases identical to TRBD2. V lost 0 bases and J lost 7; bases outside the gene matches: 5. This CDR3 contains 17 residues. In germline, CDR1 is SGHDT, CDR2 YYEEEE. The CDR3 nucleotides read TGTGCCAGCAGCTTGGCCCCAGGACTAGCGGGAGGGAATGAGCAGTTCTTC. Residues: CASSLAPGLAGGNEQFF.

The CDR3 sequence is CASSRYTRVEGETQYF. The CDR3 DNA sequence: TGTGCCAGCAGCCGATATACTAGAGTGGAGGGAGAGACCCAGTACTTC. The chain joins TRBV21-1 to TRBJ2-5; the table's D call, TRBD2, was not checked against the DNA. TRBV21-1 is a known pseudogene. The CDR3 consists of 16 residues.

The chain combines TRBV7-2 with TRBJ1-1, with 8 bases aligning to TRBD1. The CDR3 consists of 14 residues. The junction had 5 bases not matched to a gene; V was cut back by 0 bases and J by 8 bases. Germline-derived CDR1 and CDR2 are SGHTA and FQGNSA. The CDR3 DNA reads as TGTGCCAGCAGCTTAGCTCGGGCAGGGGGCGAAGCTTTCTTT. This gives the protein CASSLARAGGEAFF.

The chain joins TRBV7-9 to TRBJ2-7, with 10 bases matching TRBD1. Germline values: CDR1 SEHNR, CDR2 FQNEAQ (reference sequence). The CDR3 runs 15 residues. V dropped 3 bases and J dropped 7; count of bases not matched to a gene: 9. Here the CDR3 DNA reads TGTGCCAGCAGCTTCCGGGACAGGGGAGTGGAAGAGCAGTACTTC. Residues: CASSFRDRGVEEQYF.

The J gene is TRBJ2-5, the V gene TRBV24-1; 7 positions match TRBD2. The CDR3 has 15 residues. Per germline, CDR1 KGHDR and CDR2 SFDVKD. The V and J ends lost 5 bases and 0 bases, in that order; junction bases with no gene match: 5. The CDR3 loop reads CATSVASGHQETQYF. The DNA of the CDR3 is TGTGCCACCAGTGTGGCTAGCGGCCACCAAGAGACCCAGTACTTC.

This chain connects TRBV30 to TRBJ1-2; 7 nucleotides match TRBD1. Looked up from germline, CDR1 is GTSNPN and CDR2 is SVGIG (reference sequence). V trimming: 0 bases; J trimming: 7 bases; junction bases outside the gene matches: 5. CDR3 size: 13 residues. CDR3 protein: CAWSVPDRSGYTF. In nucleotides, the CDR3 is TGTGCCTGGAGTGTTCCGGACAGGTCTGGCTACACCTTC.

The CDR3 protein is CASSPSTGQPQHF. In DNA, the CDR3 is TGTGCCAGCAGTCCCTCGACGGGTCAGCCCCAGCATTTT. This chain links TRBV27 with TRBJ1-5, with unresolved D. The CDR3 has 13 amino acids. V was pared by 5 bases and J by 6 bases, with 11 bases between. Germline V gene sequence: CDR1 MNHEY, CDR2 SMNVEV (reference sequence).

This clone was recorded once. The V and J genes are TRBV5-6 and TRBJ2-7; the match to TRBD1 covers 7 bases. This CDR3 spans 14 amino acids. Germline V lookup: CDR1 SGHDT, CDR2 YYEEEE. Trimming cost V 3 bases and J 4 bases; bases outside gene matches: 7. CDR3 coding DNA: TGTGCCAGCAGCTATCCGGGACAGACGTACGAGCAGTACTTC. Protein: CASSYPGQTYEQYF.

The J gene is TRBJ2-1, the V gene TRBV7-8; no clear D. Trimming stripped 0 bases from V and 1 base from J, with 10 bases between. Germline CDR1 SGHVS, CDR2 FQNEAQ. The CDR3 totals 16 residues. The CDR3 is CASSLALPQSYNEQFF. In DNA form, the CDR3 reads TGTGCCAGCAGCTTAGCGCTCCCCCAGTCCTACAATGAGCAGTTCTTC. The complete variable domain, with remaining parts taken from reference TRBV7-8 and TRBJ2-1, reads GAGVSQSPRYKVAKRGQDVALRCDPISGHVSLFWYQQALGQGPEFLTYFQNEAQLDKSGLPSDRFFAERPEGSVSTLKIQRTQQEDSAVYLCASSLALPQSYNEQFFGPGTRLTVL.

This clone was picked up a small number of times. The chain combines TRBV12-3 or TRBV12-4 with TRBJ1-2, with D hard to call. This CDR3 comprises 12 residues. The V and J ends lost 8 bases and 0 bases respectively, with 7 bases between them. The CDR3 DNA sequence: TGTGCCAGCGGGAGGACTAACTATGGCTACACCTTC. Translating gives CASGRTNYGYTF.

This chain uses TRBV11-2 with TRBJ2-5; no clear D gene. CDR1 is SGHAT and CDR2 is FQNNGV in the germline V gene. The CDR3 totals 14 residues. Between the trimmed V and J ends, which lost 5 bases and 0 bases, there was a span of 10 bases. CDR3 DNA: TGTGCCAGCAGCCGCGTATTTGACCAAGAGACCCAGTACTTC. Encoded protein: CASSRVFDQETQYF.

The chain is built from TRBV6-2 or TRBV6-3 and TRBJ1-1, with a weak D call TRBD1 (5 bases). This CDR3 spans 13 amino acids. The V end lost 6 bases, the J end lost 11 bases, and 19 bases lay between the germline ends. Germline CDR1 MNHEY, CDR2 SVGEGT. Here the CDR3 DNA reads TGTGCCAGCAGCGACGCAGGGTACCGTTTTGCTTTCTTT. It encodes CASSDAGYRFAFF.

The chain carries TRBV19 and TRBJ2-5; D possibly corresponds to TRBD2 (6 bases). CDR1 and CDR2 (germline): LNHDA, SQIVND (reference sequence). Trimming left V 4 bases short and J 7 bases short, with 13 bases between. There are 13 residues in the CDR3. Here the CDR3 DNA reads TGTGCCAGTAGTAATAAGGGACTGGGGACCCAGTACTTC. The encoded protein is CASSNKGLGTQYF.

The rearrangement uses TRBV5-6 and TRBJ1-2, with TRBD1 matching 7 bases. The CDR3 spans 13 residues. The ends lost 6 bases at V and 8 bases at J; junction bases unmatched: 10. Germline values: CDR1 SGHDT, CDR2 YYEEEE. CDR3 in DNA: TGTGCCAGCATTTCCGGGACAGCGGACGGCTACACCTTC. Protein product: CASISGTADGYTF.

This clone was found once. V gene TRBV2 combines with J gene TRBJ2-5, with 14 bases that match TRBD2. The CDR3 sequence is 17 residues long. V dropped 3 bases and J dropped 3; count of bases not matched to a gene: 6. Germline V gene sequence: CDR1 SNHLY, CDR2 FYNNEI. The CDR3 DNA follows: TGTGCCAGCAGTGACGGGACTAGCGGGAGCGGGAAAGAGACCCAGTACTTC. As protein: CASSDGTSGSGKETQYF. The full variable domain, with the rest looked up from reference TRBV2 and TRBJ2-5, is EPEVTQTPSHQVTQMGQEVILRCVPISNHLYFYWYRQILGQKVEFLVSFYNNEISEKSEIFDDQFSVERPDGSNFTLKIRSTKLEDSAMYFCASSDGTSGSGKETQYFGPGTRLLVL.

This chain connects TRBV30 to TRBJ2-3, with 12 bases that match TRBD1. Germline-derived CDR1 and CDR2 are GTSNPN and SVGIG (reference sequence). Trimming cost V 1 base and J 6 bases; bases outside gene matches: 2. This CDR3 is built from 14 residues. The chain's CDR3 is CAWSAGTGGDTQYF. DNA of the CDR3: TGTGCCTGGAGTGCCGGGACAGGGGGCGATACGCAGTATTTT.

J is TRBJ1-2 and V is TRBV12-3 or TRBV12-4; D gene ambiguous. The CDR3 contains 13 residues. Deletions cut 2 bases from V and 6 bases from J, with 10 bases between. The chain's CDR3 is CASSLYSQDGYTF. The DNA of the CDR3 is TGTGCCAGCAGTTTATACAGCCAGGATGGCTACACCTTC.

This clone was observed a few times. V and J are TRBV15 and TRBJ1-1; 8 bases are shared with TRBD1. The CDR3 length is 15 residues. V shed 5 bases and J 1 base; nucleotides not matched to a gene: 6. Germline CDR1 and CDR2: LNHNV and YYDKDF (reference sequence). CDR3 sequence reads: CATSGRDRQNTEAFF. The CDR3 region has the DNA TGTGCCACCAGCGGCCGGGACAGGCAGAACACTGAAGCTTTCTTT.

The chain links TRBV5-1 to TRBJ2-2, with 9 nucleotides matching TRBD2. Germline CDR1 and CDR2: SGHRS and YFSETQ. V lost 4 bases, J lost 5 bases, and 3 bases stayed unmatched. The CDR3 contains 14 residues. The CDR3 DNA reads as TGCGCCAGCAGCCCGGGACTAGCTACCGGGGAGCTGTTTTTT. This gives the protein CASSPGLATGELFF.